The clone carrying this T cell receptor (beta chain) was detected only once. What it binds is unknown. A multiplex PCR was run with 60 Vbeta primers and 13 Jbeta primers. TCRdb keeps only in-frame clones here, not all; method: immunoSEQ multiplex PCR. The sample consists of 50,000 to 70,000 clones, roughly 77% of them appearing once. V dropped 3 bases and J dropped 10 bases, with 18 bases sitting between them. CDR1 LNHDA and CDR2 SQIVND come from the germline V gene (reference sequence). This CDR3 has 15 residues. The data originate from a study of cytomegalovirus exposure and HLA in healthy donors. Study-wide context: When 398 donors were genotyped, 80% to 90% of them were found to fall in the Caucasian-associated ancestry cluster. Findings and limits, study-wide: The study reported that TCR beta sequences accurately predicted HLA-A and HLA-B alleles in most subjects. Among TCR beta chains of equal frequency, HLA-associated ones were more clonally expanded in a later analysis.

Sequenced sample: PBMCs. The chain recombines TRBV19 with TRBJ1-4; D perhaps matches TRBD1 (6 bases). This clonotype was obtained from a female donor in good health and CMV-seronegative. In DNA, the CDR3 is TGTGCCAGTAGTATCTCGGGGGGCGAGCTGGGAAAACTGTTTTTT. Its translation: CASSISGGELGKLFF.